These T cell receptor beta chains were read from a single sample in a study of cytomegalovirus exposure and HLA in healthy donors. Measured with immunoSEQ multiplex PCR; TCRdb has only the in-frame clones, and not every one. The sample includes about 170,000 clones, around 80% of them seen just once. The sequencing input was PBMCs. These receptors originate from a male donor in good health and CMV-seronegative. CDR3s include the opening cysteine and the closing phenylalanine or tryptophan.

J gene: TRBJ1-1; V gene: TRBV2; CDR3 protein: CASRPGTMNTEAFF
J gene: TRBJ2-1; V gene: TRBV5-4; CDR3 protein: CASSPGQGNNEQFF
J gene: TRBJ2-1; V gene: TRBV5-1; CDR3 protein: CASSRGLAVGGDEQFF
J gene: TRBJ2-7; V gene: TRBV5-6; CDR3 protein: CASSFRGLGNYEQYF
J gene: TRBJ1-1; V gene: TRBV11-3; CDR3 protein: CASSLQRATEAFF
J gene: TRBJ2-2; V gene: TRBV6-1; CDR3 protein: CASSKGGWNTGELFF
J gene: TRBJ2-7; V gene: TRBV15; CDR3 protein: CATSRVTEGYEQYF
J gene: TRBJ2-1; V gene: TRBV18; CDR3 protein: CASSPLTSGGADEQFF
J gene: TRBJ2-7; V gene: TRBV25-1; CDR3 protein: CASQQPGIPYEQYF
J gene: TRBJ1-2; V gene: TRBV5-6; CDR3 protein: CASSLVPIVLSGYGYTF
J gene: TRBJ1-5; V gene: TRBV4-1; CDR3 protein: CASSQEGARGSQPQHF
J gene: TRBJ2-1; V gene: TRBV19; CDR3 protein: CASSMGTDEQFF
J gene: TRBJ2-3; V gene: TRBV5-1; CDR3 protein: CASTLGPLDTQYF
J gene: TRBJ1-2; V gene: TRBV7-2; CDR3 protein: CASSTWTGGDYGYTF
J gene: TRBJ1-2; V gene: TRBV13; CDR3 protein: CASSLGDFQGTF
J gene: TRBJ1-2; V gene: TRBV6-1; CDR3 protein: CASSQFQGDYGYTF
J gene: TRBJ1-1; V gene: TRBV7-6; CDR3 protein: CASSFGTGWNTEAFF
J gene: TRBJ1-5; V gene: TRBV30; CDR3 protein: CAWSGGGPNQPQHF
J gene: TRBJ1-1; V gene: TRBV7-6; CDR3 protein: CASSRSGDTEAFF
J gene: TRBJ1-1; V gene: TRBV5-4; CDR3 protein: CASSSGQADTEAFF
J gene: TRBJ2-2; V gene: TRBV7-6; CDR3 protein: CASSLPTGAGELFF
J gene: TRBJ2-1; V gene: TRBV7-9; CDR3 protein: CASSLALRDLHNEQFF
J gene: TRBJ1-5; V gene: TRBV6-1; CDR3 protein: CASSEGPGGAVTQPQHF
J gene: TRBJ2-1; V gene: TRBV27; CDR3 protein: CASSLLGTSSYNEQFF
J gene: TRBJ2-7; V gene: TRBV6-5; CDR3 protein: CASSRGGPSYEQYF
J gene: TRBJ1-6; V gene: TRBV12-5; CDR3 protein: CASGREGYNSPLHF
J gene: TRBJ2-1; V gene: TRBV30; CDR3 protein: CAWSFRGISQFF